This record concerns one TCR beta chain sequence. What it binds is not known. Each CDR3 protein is one row after TCRdb ran MiXCR on the reads. Here the sample spans 200,000 to 300,000 distinct CDR3 sequences, 9.1% being singletons. The sample belongs to a study of T cell repertoires in cytomegalovirus infection. As for the study in general: Carrying CMV and the relevant HLA type showed in public TCR beta signatures. General observations from the study: Frequencies of public TCR beta families were cumulated, and this identified carriers of CMV plus the relevant HLA. Dominating the ex vivo response were TCR beta clonotypes that were CMV-specific and HLA-C-restricted.

Sequencing was carried out using PBMCs. This clonotype was obtained from a human donor in good health (CMV status not recorded). Some clones in this sample may be carry-over from other donors' samples.

CDR3: CASSLDSLDTQYF. The CDR3 coding sequence is TGCGCCAGCAGCCTTGACTCACTAGATACGCAGTATTTT. The chain is built from TRBV4-1 and TRBJ2-3; D unresolved. This CDR3 has 13 residues. Germline loops: CDR1 MGHRA, CDR2 YSYEKL. Between the trimmed V and J ends, which lost 4 bases and 5 bases, there was a span of 10 bases.